The TCR beta chain under discussion was sequenced for a study of blood T cell repertoires in COVID-19. About the research overall: There were acute and convalescent COVID-19 samples, and they came from the United States, Italy and Spain.

Data came from immunoSEQ multiplex PCR; TCRdb stores just in-frame clones and leaves some out. The sample includes 90,000 to 100,000 clones, over 75% of them seen just once. CDR3 length: 15 residues. Unmatched junction bases numbered 14, after V lost 5 bases and J lost 11 bases. CDR1 and CDR2 (germline): SGHVS, FQNEAQ. Material: peripheral blood. V is TRBV7-8 and J is TRBJ1-1; 10 nucleotides line up with TRBD1. This clonotype originated in a man aged 60 to 69 with acute or convalescent COVID-19. The CDR3 DNA follows: TGTGCCAGCAGCCCCGGGACAGGGGCTCGGTTTGGGGCTTTCTTT. It yields the protein CASSPGTGARFGAFF.